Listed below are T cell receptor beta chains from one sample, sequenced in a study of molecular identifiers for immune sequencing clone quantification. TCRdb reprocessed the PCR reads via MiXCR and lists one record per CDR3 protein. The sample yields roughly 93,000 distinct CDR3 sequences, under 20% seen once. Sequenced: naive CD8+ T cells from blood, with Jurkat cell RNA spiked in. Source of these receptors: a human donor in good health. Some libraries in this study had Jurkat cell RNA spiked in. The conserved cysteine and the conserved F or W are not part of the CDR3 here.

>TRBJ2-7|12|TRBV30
AWSKVYHPYEQY
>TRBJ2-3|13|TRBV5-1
ASSLENSVTDTQY
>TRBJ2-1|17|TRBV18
ASSRTSGGEIGSYNEQF
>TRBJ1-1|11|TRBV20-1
SARDLGTAEAF
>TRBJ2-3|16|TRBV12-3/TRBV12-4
ASSLEGLGETNTDTQY
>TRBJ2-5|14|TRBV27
ASSPQTGGVGETQY
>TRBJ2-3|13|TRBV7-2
ASPGGQGPTDTQY
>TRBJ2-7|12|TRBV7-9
ASSSPGTSSEQY
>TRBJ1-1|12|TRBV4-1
ASSQQGLVAEAF
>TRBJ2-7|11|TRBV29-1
SVSGTGYSEQY
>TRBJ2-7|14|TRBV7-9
ASSLSGQLSSYEQY
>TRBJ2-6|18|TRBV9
ASSVVESSLGLSGANVLT
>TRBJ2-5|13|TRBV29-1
SVEGTSGDQETQY